Sequencing of this T cell receptor (beta chain) was carried out in a study of PD-L1 blockade in urothelial cancer. Findings and caveats of the study: Pretreatment blood TCR clonality under the median forecast improved survival.

This table comes from immunoSEQ multiplex PCR, and its TCRdb copy is limited to in-frame clones, with some not included. The data contain under 55,000 clones, under 90% of them seen just once; the ten biggest clones take up 5.8%. This CDR3 has 20 residues. Germline V gene sequence: CDR1 LNHDA, CDR2 SQIVND (reference sequence). The V and J ends lost 6 bases and 2 bases, in that order; junction bases with no gene match: 14. Concerning this clone: Its antigen is unknown.

The chain recombines TRBV19 with TRBJ2-6; 12 bases align to TRBD1. This TCR derives from a man aged 40-49 years with urothelial cancer. Material: PBMCs, obtained around atezolizumab (anti-PD-L1) treatment. The DNA for the CDR3 is TGTGCCAGTAGCCCTGGGACAGGGGGCCTTCATCGGCCTGGGGCCAACGTCCTGACTTTC. Its protein product is CASSPGTGGLHRPGANVLTF.